Reported below is one TCR beta chain. This entry comes from a study of beta chain features in type 1 diabetes. All of the isolated RNA was reverse transcribed, so expressed TCRB transcripts were sequenced. The data were produced by immunoSEQ multiplex PCR, yet TCRdb's version contains in-frame clones alone and is incomplete. The repertoire holds 350,000 to 450,000 clones, with roughly 15% as singletons. The germline CDR1 and CDR2 sequences are MNHEY and SVGAGI. CDR3 length: 11 residues. Losses at the gene ends were 8 bases for V and 7 bases for J; bases not matched to a gene: 4. Material: naive CD4+ T cells from blood. This clonotype originated in a young woman in good health. V is TRBV6-5 and J is TRBJ2-5; TRBD1 agrees at 7 bases. The CDR3 loop reads CASDRVATQYF. DNA for the CDR3: TGTGCCAGCGACAGGGTGGCGACCCAGTACTTC.